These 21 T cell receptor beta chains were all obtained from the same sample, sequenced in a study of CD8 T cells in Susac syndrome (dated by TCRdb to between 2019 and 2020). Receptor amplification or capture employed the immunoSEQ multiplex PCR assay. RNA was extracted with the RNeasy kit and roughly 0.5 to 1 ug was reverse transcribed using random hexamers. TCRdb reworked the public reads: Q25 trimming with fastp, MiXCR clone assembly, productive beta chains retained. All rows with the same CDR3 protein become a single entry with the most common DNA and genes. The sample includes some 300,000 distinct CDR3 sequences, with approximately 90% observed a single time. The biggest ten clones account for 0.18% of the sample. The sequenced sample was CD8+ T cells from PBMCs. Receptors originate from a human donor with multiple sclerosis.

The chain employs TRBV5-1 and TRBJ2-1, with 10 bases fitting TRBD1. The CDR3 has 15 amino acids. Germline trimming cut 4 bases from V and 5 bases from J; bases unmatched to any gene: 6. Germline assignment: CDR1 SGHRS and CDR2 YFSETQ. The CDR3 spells CASSGRDRGNNEQFF. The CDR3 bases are TGCGCCAGCAGCGGCCGGGACAGGGGCAACAATGAGCAGTTCTTC.

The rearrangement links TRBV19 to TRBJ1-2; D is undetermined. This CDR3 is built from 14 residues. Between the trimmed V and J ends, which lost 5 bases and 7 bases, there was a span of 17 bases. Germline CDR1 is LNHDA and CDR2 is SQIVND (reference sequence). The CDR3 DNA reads TGTGCCAGTAGTGCTCCCCCCGGAACCGCTGGCTACACCTTC. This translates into CASSAPPGTAGYTF.

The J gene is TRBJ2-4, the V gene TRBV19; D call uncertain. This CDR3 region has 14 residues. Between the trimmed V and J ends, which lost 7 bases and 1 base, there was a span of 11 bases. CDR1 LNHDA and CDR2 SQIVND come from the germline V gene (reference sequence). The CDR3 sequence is CASTGPPAKNIQYF. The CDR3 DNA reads TGTGCCAGTACAGGCCCTCCCGCCAAAAACATTCAGTACTTC.

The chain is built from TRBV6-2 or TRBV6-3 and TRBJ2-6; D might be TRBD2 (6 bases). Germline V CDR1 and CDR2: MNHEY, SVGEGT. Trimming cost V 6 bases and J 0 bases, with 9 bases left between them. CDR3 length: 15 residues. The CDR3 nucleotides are TGTGCCAGCAGCCGCGGGAACTCTGGGGCCAACGTCCTGACTTTC. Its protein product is CASSRGNSGANVLTF.

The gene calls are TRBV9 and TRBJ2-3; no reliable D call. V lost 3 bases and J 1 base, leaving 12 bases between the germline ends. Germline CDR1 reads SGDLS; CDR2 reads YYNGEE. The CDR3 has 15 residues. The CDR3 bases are TGTGCCAGCAGCGCAAACAGTCTCGGCACAGATACGCAGTATTTT. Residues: CASSANSLGTDTQYF. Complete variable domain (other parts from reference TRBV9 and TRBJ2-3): DSGVTQTPKHLITATGQRVTLRCSPRSGDLSVYWYQQSLDQGLQFLIQYYNGEERAKGNILERFSAQQFPDLHSELNLSSLELGDSALYFCASSANSLGTDTQYFGPGTRLTVL.

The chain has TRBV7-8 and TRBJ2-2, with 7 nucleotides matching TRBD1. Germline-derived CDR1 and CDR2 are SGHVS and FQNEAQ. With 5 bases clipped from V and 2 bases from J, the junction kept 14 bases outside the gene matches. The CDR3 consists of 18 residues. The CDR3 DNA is TGTGCCAGCAGCCCGCCGGTCGGGGACAGTCTTAACACCGGGGAGCTGTTTTTT. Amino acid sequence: CASSPPVGDSLNTGELFF.

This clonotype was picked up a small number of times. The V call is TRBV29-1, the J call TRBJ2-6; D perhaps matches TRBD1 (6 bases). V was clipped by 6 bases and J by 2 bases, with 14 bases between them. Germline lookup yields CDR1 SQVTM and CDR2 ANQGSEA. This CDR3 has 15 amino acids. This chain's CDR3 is CSVDTGNAGANVLTF. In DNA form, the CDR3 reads TGCAGCGTAGATACAGGGAATGCTGGGGCCAACGTCCTGACTTTC.

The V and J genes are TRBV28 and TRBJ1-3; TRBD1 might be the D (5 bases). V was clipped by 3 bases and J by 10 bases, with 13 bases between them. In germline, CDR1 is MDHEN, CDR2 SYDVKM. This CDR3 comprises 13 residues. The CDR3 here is CASSLKPGLTIYF. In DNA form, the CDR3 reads TGTGCCAGCAGTTTGAAGCCGGGACTAACCATATATTTT.

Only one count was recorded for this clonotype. The DNA of the CDR3 is TGCAGTGCTAGGCAGGTCCCCGGGCATGGCGAGCAGTACTTC. Translation: CSARQVPGHGEQYF. The chain combines TRBV20-1 with TRBJ2-7; unclear D gene. The germline CDR1 and CDR2 sequences are DFQATT and SNEGSKA (reference sequence). The V end was cut by 3 bases, the J end by 6 bases, with 18 bases between. This CDR3 has 14 residues.

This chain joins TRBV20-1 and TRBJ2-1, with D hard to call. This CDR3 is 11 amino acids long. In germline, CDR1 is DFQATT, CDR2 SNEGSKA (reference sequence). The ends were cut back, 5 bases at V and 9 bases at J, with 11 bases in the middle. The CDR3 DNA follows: TGCAGTGCTCAACAGTATGCTGAGCAGTTCTTC. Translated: CSAQQYAEQFF.

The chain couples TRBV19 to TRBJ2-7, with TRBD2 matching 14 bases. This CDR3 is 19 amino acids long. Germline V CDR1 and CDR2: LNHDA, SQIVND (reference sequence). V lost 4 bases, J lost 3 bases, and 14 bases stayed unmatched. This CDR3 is CASSRLAGGPERPLYEQYF. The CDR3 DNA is TGTGCCAGTAGTAGACTAGCGGGAGGGCCCGAACGCCCCCTCTACGAGCAGTACTTC.

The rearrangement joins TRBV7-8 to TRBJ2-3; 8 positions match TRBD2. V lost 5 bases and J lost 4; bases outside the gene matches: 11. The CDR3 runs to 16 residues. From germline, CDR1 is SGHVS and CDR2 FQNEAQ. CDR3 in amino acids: CASSRGVAGLPDTQYF. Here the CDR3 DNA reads TGTGCCAGCAGCCGAGGGGTAGCGGGACTGCCAGATACGCAGTATTTT. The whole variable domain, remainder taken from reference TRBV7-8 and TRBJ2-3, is GAGVSQSPRYKVAKRGQDVALRCDPISGHVSLFWYQQALGQGPEFLTYFQNEAQLDKSGLPSDRFFAERPEGSVSTLKIQRTQQEDSAVYLCASSRGVAGLPDTQYFGPGTRLTVL.

CDR3 amino acids: CSVWINPYEQYF. CDR3 bases: TGCAGCGTTTGGATCAACCCCTACGAGCAGTACTTC. The chain uses TRBV29-1 and TRBJ2-7; D gene uncertain. Germline V gives CDR1 SQVTM, CDR2 ANQGSEA. CDR3 length: 12 residues. Trimming removed 5 bases from V and 2 bases from J, with 10 bases in between.

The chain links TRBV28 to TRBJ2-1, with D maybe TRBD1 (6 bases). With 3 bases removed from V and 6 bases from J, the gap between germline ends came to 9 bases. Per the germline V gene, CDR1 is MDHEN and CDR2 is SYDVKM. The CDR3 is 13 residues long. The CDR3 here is CASSFGRGNEQFF. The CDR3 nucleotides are TGTGCCAGCAGTTTCGGCAGGGGCAATGAGCAGTTCTTC.

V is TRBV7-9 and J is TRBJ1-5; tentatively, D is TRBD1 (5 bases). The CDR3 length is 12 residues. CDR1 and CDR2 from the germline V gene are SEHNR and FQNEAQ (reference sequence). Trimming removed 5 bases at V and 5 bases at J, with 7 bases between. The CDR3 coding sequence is TGTGCCAGCAGCATAGGGGATCAGCCCCAGCATTTT. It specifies CASSIGDQPQHF.

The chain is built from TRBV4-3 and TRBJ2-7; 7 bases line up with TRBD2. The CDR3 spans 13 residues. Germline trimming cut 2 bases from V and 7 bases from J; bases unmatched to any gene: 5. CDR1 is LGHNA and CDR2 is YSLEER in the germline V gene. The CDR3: CASSQTAGFEQYF. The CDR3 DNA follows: TGCGCCAGCAGCCAAACAGCGGGATTTGAGCAGTACTTC.

The CDR3 DNA is TGTGCCAGCCCCCCTCGAGGTACAAGCAATCAGCCCCAGCATTTT. This codes for CASPPRGTSNQPQHF. The chain is built from TRBV6-4 and TRBJ1-5; D not resolved. Germline CDR1 MRHNA, CDR2 SNTAGT. The CDR3 covers 15 residues. V was trimmed by 8 bases and J by 1 base, leaving 15 bases between them.

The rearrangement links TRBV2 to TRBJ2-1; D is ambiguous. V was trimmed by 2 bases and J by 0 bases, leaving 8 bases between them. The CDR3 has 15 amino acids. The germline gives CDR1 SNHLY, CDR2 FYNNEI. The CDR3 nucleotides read TGTGCCAGCAGTGAATTCACCAGCTCCTACAATGAGCAGTTCTTC. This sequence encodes CASSEFTSSYNEQFF.

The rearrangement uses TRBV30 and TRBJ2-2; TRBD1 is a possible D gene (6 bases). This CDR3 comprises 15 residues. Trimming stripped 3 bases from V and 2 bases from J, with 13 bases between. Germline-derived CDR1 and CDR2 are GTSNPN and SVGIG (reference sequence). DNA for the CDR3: TGTGCCTGGAGCCCCGGGACATTAAACACCGGGGAGCTGTTTTTT. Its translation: CAWSPGTLNTGELFF.

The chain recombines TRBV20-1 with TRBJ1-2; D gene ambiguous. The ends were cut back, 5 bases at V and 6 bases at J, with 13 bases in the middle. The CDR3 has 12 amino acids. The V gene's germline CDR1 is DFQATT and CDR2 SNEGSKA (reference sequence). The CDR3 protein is CSAARGRDGYTF. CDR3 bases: TGCAGTGCTGCCCGGGGTAGGGATGGCTACACCTTC.

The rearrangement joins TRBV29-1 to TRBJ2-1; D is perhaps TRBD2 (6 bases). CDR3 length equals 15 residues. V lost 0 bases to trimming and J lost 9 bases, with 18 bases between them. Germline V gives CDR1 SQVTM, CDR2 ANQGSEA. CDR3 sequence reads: CSVEDRLASDLEQFF. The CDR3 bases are TGCAGCGTTGAAGACCGGCTAGCGTCCGATCTTGAGCAGTTCTTC.